The 9 T cell receptor beta chains given below trace back to one sample, sequenced in a study of blood T cell repertoires in COVID-19. Here immunoSEQ multiplex PCR was the method, and the copy in TCRdb shows in-frame clones only, minus some. Of around 130,000 clones listed, approximately 87% are singletons. Sequences were obtained from peripheral blood. All receptors derive from a woman aged 50 to 65 with acute or convalescent COVID-19.

The chain joins TRBV3-1 (or the pseudogene TRBV3-2) to TRBJ1-6, with D perhaps matching TRBD1 (6 bases). The CDR3 covers 18 residues. The ends were cut back, 1 base at V and 3 bases at J, with 16 bases in the middle. Germline values: CDR1 LGHDT, CDR2 YNNKEL (reference sequence). The CDR3 sequence: CASSQGLRQGYYNSPLHF. The CDR3, as DNA: TGTGCCAGCAGCCAAGGTCTAAGGCAGGGGTACTATAATTCACCCCTCCACTTT.

The CDR3 DNA is TGTGCCAGCTCACCAGTGGGACAGGTTCCGGACGGGAAAAACATTCAGTACTTC. As protein: CASSPVGQVPDGKNIQYF. This sequence joins TRBV18 and TRBJ2-4; 8 bases fit TRBD1. With 2 bases clipped from V and 4 bases from J, the junction kept 13 bases outside the gene matches. CDR3 length: 18 amino acids. Germline V gene lookup returns CDR1 KGHSH and CDR2 LQKENI.

This clone was seen more than once but under ten times. This chain connects TRBV30 to TRBJ2-5; tentatively, D is TRBD1 (5 bases). The germline CDR1 and CDR2 sequences are GTSNPN and SVGIG (reference sequence). V lost 3 bases to trimming and J lost 9 bases, with 20 bases between them. This CDR3 region has 14 residues. CDR3 DNA: TGTGCCTGGAGCCGGCAGGGCGTTTCGGGCGCCCAGTACTTC. Residues: CAWSRQGVSGAQYF. The full variable domain, in which reference TRBV30 and TRBJ2-5 provide the parts outside the CDR3, is SQTIHQWPATLVQPVGSPLSLECTVEGTSNPNLYWYRQAAGRGLQLLFYSVGIGQISSEVPQNLSASRPQDRQFILSSKKLLLSDSGFYLCAWSRQGVSGAQYFGPGTRLLVL.

The chain carries TRBV6-2 or TRBV6-3 and TRBJ1-5; 7 nucleotides align to TRBD1. This CDR3 has 14 residues. The V gene end was trimmed by 6 bases and the J gene end by 5 bases; junction bases not matched to a gene: 7. Germline loops: CDR1 MNHEY, CDR2 SVGEGT. The CDR3 protein is CASSDRVLDQPQHF. DNA for the CDR3: TGTGCCAGCAGCGACAGGGTATTGGATCAGCCCCAGCATTTT.

In DNA form, the CDR3 reads TGCGCCAGCAGCTTGGCCTCTAGCAGCGATGGCTACACCTTC. The encoded protein is CASSLASSSDGYTF. The rearrangement joins TRBV5-1 to TRBJ1-2, with no clear D. Germline V gives CDR1 SGHRS, CDR2 YFSETQ. This CDR3 spans 14 amino acids. V shed 0 bases and J shed 6 bases, with 12 bases lying between them.

The chain combines TRBV7-8 with TRBJ1-1; a possible D gene is TRBD1 (5 bases). CDR1 is SGHVS and CDR2 is FQNEAQ in the germline V gene. This CDR3 has 14 residues. V was trimmed by 5 bases and J by 0 bases, leaving 10 bases between them. This CDR3 reads CASSPGGVNTEAFF. The CDR3 DNA sequence: TGTGCCAGCAGCCCGGGGGGGGTGAACACTGAAGCTTTCTTT.

This chain links TRBV14 with TRBJ1-1, with a weak D call TRBD1 (5 bases). The CDR3 loop spans 17 amino acids. CDR1 and CDR2 (germline): SGHDN, FVKESK. Deletions cut 0 bases from V and 5 bases from J, with 19 bases between. The CDR3 is CASSQDKTHPGGTEAFF. The CDR3, as DNA: TGTGCCAGCAGCCAAGATAAGACACATCCCGGGGGGACTGAAGCTTTCTTT.

The chain has TRBV27 and TRBJ2-7, with D hard to call. With 2 bases removed from V and 2 bases from J, the gap between germline ends came to 10 bases. Germline loops: CDR1 MNHEY, CDR2 SMNVEV (reference sequence). This CDR3 comprises 14 residues. The CDR3 DNA reads TGTGCCAGCAGTTTAAGAGCACGCACCTACGAGCAGTACTTC. It specifies CASSLRARTYEQYF.

This clone was seen more than once but under ten times. Other DNA variants within this sample encode the same CDR3. The CDR3 loop reads CASSPDRGQETQYF. As DNA, the CDR3 is TGTGCCAGCAGCCCCGACCGGGGCCAAGAGACCCAGTACTTC. The chain has TRBV7-2 and TRBJ2-5, with D possibly matching TRBD2 (5 bases). V lost 5 bases and J lost 1, with 11 bases in between. The V gene's germline CDR1 is SGHTA and CDR2 FQGNSA. The CDR3 contains 14 residues.